The 32 T cell receptor beta chains in this list originate from one sample, sequenced in a study of beta chain features in type 1 diabetes. Of the isolated RNA, all was reverse transcribed, and so the sequenced material was expressed TCRB transcripts. TCRdb's table, derived via immunoSEQ multiplex PCR, lists solely in-frame clones and lacks some. There are some 410,000 clones in the sample; more than 11% occur only once, and under 0.04% lies in the top ten. Sequencing used naive CD4+ T cells from blood. The receptors originated from a man aged 25 to 45 in good health.

This clone was recorded a few times. The gene calls are TRBV29-1 and TRBJ1-2; D gene uncertain. The CDR3 is made up of 10 amino acids. Germline V CDR1 and CDR2: SQVTM, ANQGSEA. Trimming stripped 4 bases from V and 8 bases from J, with 8 bases between. CDR3 loop: CSVALPGYTF. The CDR3 bases are TGCAGCGTTGCCCTCCCCGGCTACACCTTC.

This clone was recorded a few times. Mismatch with germline at one junction end may stem from a read error. The chain has TRBV29-1 and TRBJ1-4, with D possibly matching TRBD1 (6 bases). The CDR3 totals 13 residues. From germline, CDR1 is SQVTM and CDR2 ANQGSEA. This chain's CDR3 is CSVGTGTKEKLFF. The CDR3 nucleotides are TGCAGCGTTGGAACAGGGACTAAGGAAAAACTGTTTTTT.

The chain is built from TRBV2 and TRBJ2-3; TRBD2 agrees at 11 bases. This CDR3 spans 15 amino acids. The germline V gene has CDR1 SNHLY and CDR2 FYNNEI. J lost 4 bases, V lost 6 bases, and 6 bases had no gene match. DNA of the CDR3: TGTGCCAGCAGACCACTAGCGGGAGCGGCAGATACGCAGTATTTT. Amino acid sequence: CASRPLAGAADTQYF. The complete variable domain, with remaining parts taken from reference TRBV2 and TRBJ2-3, reads EPEVTQTPSHQVTQMGQEVILRCVPISNHLYFYWYRQILGQKVEFLVSFYNNEISEKSEIFDDQFSVERPDGSNFTLKIRSTKLEDSAMYFCASRPLAGAADTQYFGPGTRLTVL.

This clone was recorded a few times. This chain links TRBV6-1 with TRBJ2-5; a weak D match, TRBD1 (7 bases). This CDR3 is built from 13 residues. Trimming removed 4 bases at V and 4 bases at J, with 10 bases between. Germline-derived CDR1 and CDR2 are MNHNS and SASEGT. The CDR3 coding sequence is TGTGCCAGCAGTGCCCAGGGGGGAGAGACCCAGTACTTC. It encodes CASSAQGGETQYF.

This rearrangement joins TRBV10-3 to TRBJ1-4; unclear D gene. In germline, CDR1 is ENHRY, CDR2 SYGVKD. The CDR3 is made up of 12 amino acids. V lost 2 bases, J lost 8 bases, and 6 bases lay in between. The CDR3 is CAISEAGEKLFF. The CDR3 nucleotides read TGTGCCATCAGTGAGGCTGGAGAAAAACTGTTTTTT.

This clone occurred a few times. The identical CDR3 is also encoded by other nucleotide sequences in the sample. The rearrangement joins TRBV7-8 to TRBJ2-5; the D call may be TRBD1 or TRBD2 (5 bases each). Deletions cut 1 base from V and 5 bases from J, with 8 bases between. Germline-derived CDR1 and CDR2 are SGHVS and FQNEAQ. This CDR3 contains 13 residues. CDR3 in amino acids: CASSLGGTETQYF. The DNA for the CDR3 is TGTGCCAGCAGCTTAGGAGGGACGGAGACCCAGTACTTC.

This chain connects TRBV5-1 to TRBJ2-5, with a weak D call TRBD1 (6 bases). V lost 4 bases and J lost 4, with 11 bases in between. The length of the CDR3 is 13 residues. Per germline, CDR1 SGHRS and CDR2 YFSETQ. The CDR3 DNA is TGCGCCAGCAGCGGAACAGGGACAGAGACCCAGTACTTC. Amino acids: CASSGTGTETQYF.

This clone occurred a few times. The chain recombines TRBV9 with TRBJ1-3; D ambiguous. Trimming took 0 bases from V and 0 from J, leaving 7 bases between them. This CDR3 contains 15 residues. Germline assignment: CDR1 SGDLS and CDR2 YYNGEE. The CDR3 bases are TGTGCCAGCAGCGTAGACCCGCTCTCTGGAAACACCATATATTTT. It specifies CASSVDPLSGNTIYF.

The table lists this clone with a few counts. V usage is TRBV7-2 and J usage is TRBJ2-1; the D is unclear. The germline CDR1 and CDR2 sequences are SGHTA and FQGNSA. V was shortened by 2 bases and J by 0 bases, with 8 bases between the two germline ends. The CDR3 runs to 15 residues. The CDR3 DNA reads TGTGCCAGCAGCTTATTAACATTCTCCTACAATGAGCAGTTCTTC. Its translation: CASSLLTFSYNEQFF.

This clone was seen a handful of times. This rearrangement joins TRBV10-3 to TRBJ1-4; D gene unclear. V was cut by 0 bases and J by 4 bases, with 6 bases left in between. The germline V gene encodes CDR1 ENHRY and CDR2 SYGVKD. The CDR3 has 14 residues. CDR3 protein: CAISESVRNEKLFF. The CDR3 DNA is TGTGCCATCAGTGAGTCTGTCCGTAATGAAAAACTGTTTTTT.

The V call is TRBV12-5, the J call TRBJ1-1; D not resolved. The CDR3 consists of 17 residues. V lost 1 base and J 4 bases, leaving 19 bases between the germline ends. Germline CDR1 and CDR2: LGHNT and FRNRAP. CDR3 amino acids: CASGLASRSLGSTEAFF. The DNA for the CDR3 is TGTGCTAGTGGTTTGGCGAGTCGGTCGCTGGGTAGCACTGAAGCTTTCTTT.

J is TRBJ2-1 and V is TRBV5-1, with D unresolved. The V end was cut by 0 bases, the J end by 0 bases, with 4 bases between. Looked up from germline, CDR1 is SGHRS and CDR2 is YFSETQ. CDR3 length equals 14 residues. CDR3 residues: CASSLESSYNEQFF. In nucleotides, the CDR3 is TGCGCCAGCAGCTTGGAAAGCTCCTACAATGAGCAGTTCTTC. Complete variable domain (other parts from reference TRBV5-1 and TRBJ2-1): KAGVTQTPRYLIKTRGQQVTLSCSPISGHRSVSWYQQTPGQGLQFLFEYFSETQRNKGNFPGRFSGRQFSNSRSEMNVSTLELGDSALYLCASSLESSYNEQFFGPGTRLTVL.

This clone came up a few times. This specimen includes other DNA sequences encoding the same CDR3. This CDR3 reads CASSLGPSLNTEAFF. The CDR3 bases are TGCGCCAGCAGCTTGGGTCCCAGTTTGAACACTGAAGCTTTCTTT. This chain connects TRBV5-1 to TRBJ1-1; D not certain. V lost 0 bases and J 0 bases, leaving 9 bases between the germline ends. The CDR3 totals 15 residues. Germline CDR1 SGHRS, CDR2 YFSETQ.

This sequence joins TRBV30 and TRBJ2-1, with a tentative D call TRBD2 (6 bases). The CDR3 length is 14 residues. CDR1 and CDR2 (germline): GTSNPN, SVGIG (reference sequence). Trimming removed 0 bases at V and 4 bases at J, with 10 bases between. The CDR3: CAWSVLSGYNEQFF. The CDR3 coding sequence is TGTGCCTGGAGTGTACTTAGCGGATACAATGAGCAGTTCTTC.

This clone appeared a few times. The chain joins TRBV7-2 to TRBJ1-2; TRBD1 aligns across 10 bases. Germline V gives CDR1 SGHTA, CDR2 FQGNSA. V was clipped by 5 bases and J by 4 bases; unmatched bases: 7. The CDR3 length is 15 residues. CDR3 nucleotides: TGTGCCAGCAGCCAAGACAGGGGGCGTCGCTATGGCTACACCTTC. Translating it yields CASSQDRGRRYGYTF.

On this clone: Other nucleotide sequences from this sample produce the same CDR3. The chain recombines TRBV14 with TRBJ1-2; D unclear. The CDR3 is made up of 12 amino acids. V lost 1 base, J lost 2 bases, and 2 bases lay in between. From germline, CDR1 is SGHDN and CDR2 FVKESK. CDR3 DNA sequence: TGTGCCAGCAGCCAAGCGAACTATGGCTACACCTTC. Translation gives CASSQANYGYTF.

This clone turned up a few times. V and J are TRBV29-1 and TRBJ2-1, with 9 bases aligning to TRBD1. Germline V gives CDR1 SQVTM, CDR2 ANQGSEA. Trimming removed 4 bases from V and 1 base from J; junction bases left unmatched: 5. The CDR3 consists of 15 residues. The CDR3 bases are TGCAGCGTTGTGCAGACAGGGGGATCCTACAATGAGCAGTTCTTC. It yields the protein CSVVQTGGSYNEQFF.

This clone was observed a few times. This chain links TRBV27 with TRBJ1-4; D is ambiguous. The V gene lost 7 bases and the J gene lost 2 bases, with 11 bases spanning the gap. CDR1 is MNHEY, CDR2 SMNVEV, per germline (reference sequence). The CDR3 length is 14 residues. The CDR3 spells CASTMRPTNEKLFF. CDR3 bases: TGTGCCAGCACCATGAGGCCGACTAATGAAAAACTGTTTTTT.

This rearrangement joins TRBV5-1 to TRBJ2-5, with a tentative D call TRBD1 (6 bases). V lost 4 bases to trimming and J lost 5 bases, with 18 bases between them. Germline values: CDR1 SGHRS, CDR2 YFSETQ. The CDR3 contains 15 residues. The CDR3 sequence is CASSDGTRRWETQYF. DNA for the CDR3: TGCGCCAGCAGCGATGGGACAAGGAGGTGGGAGACCCAGTACTTC.

This clone showed up just a few times. This chain uses TRBV18 with TRBJ1-1, with D uncertain. CDR3 size: 13 residues. Germline CDR1 KGHSH, CDR2 LQKENI. Deletions cut 7 bases from V and 1 base from J, with 10 bases between. CDR3 sequence (DNA): TGTGCCAGCTTCTTCCAGGAGAACACTGAAGCTTTCTTT. Translated, it gives CASFFQENTEAFF.

This clone was seen more than once but under ten times. The V and J genes are TRBV30 and TRBJ2-7; D is uncertain. V lost 2 bases and J 5 bases, leaving 7 bases between the germline ends. Germline loops: CDR1 GTSNPN, CDR2 SVGIG (reference sequence). There are 11 residues in the CDR3. CDR3 in amino acids: CAWSIGNEQYV. Here the CDR3 DNA reads TGTGCCTGGAGTATAGGCAACGAGCAGTACGTC.

V is TRBV7-9 and J is TRBJ2-1; D might be TRBD1 (5 bases). The germline V gene encodes CDR1 SEHNR and CDR2 FQNEAQ (reference sequence). Trimming left V 1 base short and J 2 bases short, with 12 bases between. The CDR3 is 16 amino acids. CDR3: CASSLEMVRAYNEQFF. Here the CDR3 DNA reads TGTGCCAGCAGCTTAGAAATGGTCAGGGCCTACAATGAGCAGTTCTTC. Variable domain in full (rest from reference TRBV7-9 and TRBJ2-1): DTGVSQNPRHKITKRGQNVTFRCDPISEHNRLYWYRQTLGQGPEFLTYFQNEAQLEKSRLLSDRFSAERPKGSFSTLEIQRTEQGDSAMYLCASSLEMVRAYNEQFFGPGTRLTVL.

In this sample, this clone turned up a few times. Within the sample, other DNA sequences also encode this same CDR3. The chain uses TRBV20-1 and TRBJ2-3; D is unresolved. CDR3 length: 11 residues. Germline V gene data show CDR1 as DFQATT and CDR2 as SNEGSKA (reference sequence). Deletions cut 4 bases from V and 3 bases from J, with 5 bases between. The CDR3, as DNA: TGCAGTGCTAAGGGTACAGATACGCAGTATTTT. The encoded protein is CSAKGTDTQYF.

This clone was counted between two and nine times. The chain combines TRBV27 with TRBJ2-3; D gene unclear. From germline, CDR1 is MNHEY and CDR2 SMNVEV (reference sequence). V lost 5 bases and J lost 7, with 16 bases in between. The CDR3 runs 14 residues. Here the CDR3 reads CASSPNLERNTQYF. In DNA, the CDR3 is TGTGCCAGCAGTCCCAATCTGGAACGGAATACGCAGTATTTT.

There are a few counts of this clone. The rearrangement links TRBV7-2 to TRBJ2-1, with 8 bases identical to TRBD1. The CDR3 covers 15 residues. V lost 6 bases to trimming and J lost 4 bases; unmatched junction nucleotides: 8. Germline V gene sequence: CDR1 SGHTA, CDR2 FQGNSA. CDR3 loop: CASSNARDRYNEQFF. Written as DNA, the CDR3 is TGTGCCAGCAGTAACGCCCGGGACAGGTACAATGAGCAGTTCTTC.

The V call is TRBV7-9, the J call TRBJ2-3; TRBD2 aligns across 7 bases. In germline, CDR1 is SEHNR, CDR2 FQNEAQ (reference sequence). The CDR3 covers 15 residues. V trimming: 4 bases; J trimming: 2 bases; junction bases outside the gene matches: 6. The CDR3 DNA sequence: TGTGCCAGCAGCTCTGTGCTAGCGGACACAGATACGCAGTATTTT. This codes for CASSSVLADTDTQYF.

In regard to this clone: This sample also contains other DNA sequences that code for the same CDR3. The chain recombines TRBV25-1 with TRBJ2-3, with D perhaps TRBD2 (6 bases). CDR1 and CDR2 from the germline V gene are MGHDK and SYGVNS. The CDR3 extends over 16 amino acids. The V gene lost 1 base and the J gene lost 6 bases, with 17 bases spanning the gap. The CDR3 nucleotides read TGTGCCAGCAGTGAATTCGGGGGTGCCCGACCTGATACGCAGTATTTT. Its protein is CASSEFGGARPDTQYF. The full variable domain, in which reference TRBV25-1 and TRBJ2-3 provide the parts outside the CDR3, is EADIYQTPRYLVIGTGKKITLECSQTMGHDKMYWYQQDPGMELHLIHYSYGVNSTEKGDLSSESTVSRIRTEHFPLTLESARPSHTSQYLCASSEFGGARPDTQYFGPGTRLTVL.

In this sample, this clone turned up a few times. V and J are TRBV5-1 and TRBJ1-1; a possible D gene is TRBD1 (5 bases). This CDR3 comprises 13 residues. V lost 5 bases and J lost 1, with 9 bases in between. CDR1 is SGHRS, CDR2 YFSETQ, per germline. The chain's CDR3 is CASSSQGNTEAFF. CDR3 sequence (DNA): TGCGCCAGCAGTTCGCAGGGGAACACTGAAGCTTTCTTT.

The J gene is TRBJ2-3, the V gene TRBV5-1; 7 nucleotides match TRBD2. Per the germline V gene, CDR1 is SGHRS and CDR2 is YFSETQ. The CDR3 length is 16 residues. The trim removed 0 bases at V and 3 bases at J, leaving 7 bases unmatched. CDR3 DNA: TGCGCCAGCAGCTTGGATGGGACTATCGGTACAGATACGCAGTATTTT. It is translated as CASSLDGTIGTDTQYF.

There are a few counts of this clone. The rearrangement joins TRBV27 to TRBJ2-7, with 10 bases identical to TRBD1. Trimming removed 6 bases from V and 6 bases from J; junction bases left unmatched: 17. This CDR3 has 17 residues. Germline CDR1 and CDR2: MNHEY and SMNVEV (reference sequence). The CDR3 is CASSILTGQGVKGEQYV. DNA of the CDR3: TGTGCCAGCAGCATCCTTACAGGACAGGGGGTTAAGGGCGAGCAGTACGTC.

The chain has TRBV7-9 and TRBJ1-4; TRBD1 matches 7 bases. CDR1 and CDR2 (germline): SEHNR, FQNEAQ (reference sequence). There are 13 residues in the CDR3. V was clipped by 6 bases and J by 9 bases; unmatched bases: 7. The CDR3 DNA follows: TGTGCCAGCAGAAGGGGGACAGACCAAAAACTGTTTTTT. This codes for CASRRGTDQKLFF.

This clone was detected a few times. The V call is TRBV4-1, the J call TRBJ2-6, with TRBD1 matching 8 bases. V was pared by 1 base and J by 0 bases, with 5 bases of the junction left unmatched. The CDR3 contains 18 residues. Germline V gene sequence: CDR1 MGHRA, CDR2 YSYEKL. The CDR3 DNA is TGCGCCAGCAGCCAAGTAGGACAGGGAATCTCTGGGGCCAACGTCCTGACTTTC. Amino acids: CASSQVGQGISGANVLTF.